This TCR beta chain was captured in a study of EBV T-cell therapy then PD-1 blockade in nasopharyngeal carcinoma. The time point was: 266 days after commencement of treatment, after nivolumab therapy. Treatment denoted: AdE1-LMPpoly-expanded autologous EBV-specific T-cell therapy followed by anti-PD-1 nivolumab. CDR1 is MGHRA and CDR2 is YSYEKL in the germline V gene. This CDR3 contains 15 residues. The V gene end was trimmed by 4 bases and the J gene end by 0 bases; junction bases not matched to a gene: 3. Produced via immunoSEQ multiplex PCR; TCRdb's table is partial and in-frame only. The table lists tens of thousands of clones, about 80% of them singletons. As regards this clone: The antigen remains unidentified.

The J gene is TRBJ1-1, the V gene TRBV4-1, with TRBD1 matching 9 bases. Sequenced material: CD8+ T cells from blood, taken around day 260 from a patient whose treatment included autologous EBV-specific T cells and nivolumab. This clonotype originated in a man aged 35 to 55 with nasopharyngeal carcinoma. The CDR3 region has the DNA TGCGCCAGCAGCCCCGGACAGGGGATGAACACTGAAGCTTTCTTT. Translation: CASSPGQGMNTEAFF.